The 19 T cell receptor beta chains reported below all come from one sample, sequenced in a study of T cell changes during pregnancy in multiple sclerosis. Data came from immunoSEQ multiplex PCR; TCRdb stores just in-frame clones and leaves some out. The data hold 49,000 or so clones, with around 92% observed a single time. This specimen was peripheral blood, taken in the third trimester of pregnancy. These TCRs come from a female donor with multiple sclerosis, enrolled in a pregnancy study.

This chain uses TRBV6-4 with TRBJ1-5; D is possibly TRBD1 (6 bases). V lost 8 bases and J 4 bases, leaving 9 bases between the germline ends. Germline CDR1 and CDR2: MRHNA and SNTAGT. The CDR3 has 12 residues. CDR3 sequence reads: CASGDRNQPQHF. DNA for the CDR3: TGTGCCAGCGGAGACAGGAATCAGCCCCAGCATTTT.

The chain uses TRBV28 and TRBJ2-7, with 8 positions matching TRBD1. The V gene end was trimmed by 2 bases and the J gene end by 4 bases; junction bases not matched to a gene: 13. This CDR3 contains 17 residues. Germline assignment: CDR1 MDHEN and CDR2 SYDVKM. The CDR3 nucleotides read TGTGCCAGCAGTTTACTCCCGACAGGGGCCCTCACTTACGAGCAGTACTTC. Amino acids: CASSLLPTGALTYEQYF.

The chain joins TRBV19 to TRBJ2-2; D perhaps matches TRBD1 (6 bases). Trimming took off 3 bases at V and 1 base at J, with 18 bases between the two ends. This CDR3 comprises 18 residues. Germline lookup yields CDR1 LNHDA and CDR2 SQIVND (reference sequence). CDR3 DNA: TGTGCCAGTAGTATCCGGGCTTGGGAGACAGGGAACACCGGGGAGCTGTTTTTT. Translated: CASSIRAWETGNTGELFF. Variable domain in full (rest from reference TRBV19 and TRBJ2-2): DGGITQSPKYLFRKEGQNVTLSCEQNLNHDAMYWYRQDPGQGLRLIYYSQIVNDFQKGDIAEGYSVSREKKESFPLTVTSAQKNPTAFYLCASSIRAWETGNTGELFFGEGSRLTVL.

This rearrangement joins TRBV19 to TRBJ2-7; maybe TRBD1 (5 bases). This CDR3 spans 14 amino acids. Deletions cut 7 bases from V and 7 bases from J, with 20 bases between. Per the germline V gene, CDR1 is LNHDA and CDR2 is SQIVND (reference sequence). CDR3 nucleotide sequence: TGTGCCAGTAACAATAGGGCGCGGCCAGGGGAGCAGTACTTC. This translates into CASNNRARPGEQYF.

The J gene is TRBJ2-3, the V gene TRBV4-2; D is undetermined. The V end lost 3 bases, the J end lost 0 bases, and 4 bases lay between the germline ends. CDR1 and CDR2 from the germline V gene are LGHNA and YNFKEQ. This CDR3 is 13 amino acids long. The CDR3 spells CASSQQSTDTQYF. The DNA for the CDR3 is TGTGCCAGCAGCCAGCAGAGCACAGATACGCAGTATTTT.

This rearrangement joins TRBV29-1 to TRBJ2-1; D ambiguous. The CDR3 sequence is 12 residues long. V gave up 5 bases and J gave up 5 bases, with 10 bases separating them. CDR1 SQVTM and CDR2 ANQGSEA come from the germline V gene. CDR3 sequence reads: CSVWAINNEQFF. The CDR3 coding sequence is TGCAGCGTTTGGGCTATTAACAATGAGCAGTTCTTC.

The chain recombines TRBV30 with TRBJ2-1; D remains ambiguous. The CDR3 consists of 13 residues. In germline, CDR1 is GTSNPN, CDR2 SVGIG (reference sequence). V gave up 1 base and J gave up 2 bases, with 6 bases separating them. Here the CDR3 DNA reads TGTGCCTGGAGTGGGCAGGCCTACAATGAGCAGTTCTTC. Translating it yields CAWSGQAYNEQFF. Filled out from reference TRBV30 and TRBJ2-1, the complete variable domain reads SQTIHQWPATLVQPVGSPLSLECTVEGTSNPNLYWYRQAAGRGLQLLFYSVGIGQISSEVPQNLSASRPQDRQFILSSKKLLLSDSGFYLCAWSGQAYNEQFFGPGTRLTVL.

V is TRBV11-2 and J is TRBJ1-1, with D tentatively TRBD1 (6 bases). The CDR3 spans 14 residues. Germline CDR1 SGHAT, CDR2 FQNNGV. Between the trimmed V and J ends, which lost 7 bases and 3 bases, there was a span of 15 bases. The CDR3 DNA reads TGTGCCAGCACCCTTGCCAGGGGTTACACTGAAGCTTTCTTT. It is translated as CASTLARGYTEAFF. The full variable domain, completed using reference TRBV11-2 and TRBJ1-1, is EAGVAQSPRYKIIEKRQSVAFWCNPISGHATLYWYQQILGQGPKLLIQFQNNGVVDDSQLPKDRFSAERLKGVDSTLKIQPAKLEDSAVYLCASTLARGYTEAFFGQGTRLTVV.

The chain uses TRBV6-1 and TRBJ2-6; TRBD2 aligns across 7 bases. Germline V lookup: CDR1 MNHNS, CDR2 SASEGT. J was trimmed by 0 bases and V by 7 bases; bases with no gene match: 3. This CDR3 is 15 amino acids long. CDR3 protein: CASIPGGSGANVLTF. The DNA of the CDR3 is TGTGCCAGCATCCCGGGGGGCTCTGGGGCCAACGTCCTGACTTTC.

This chain joins TRBV7-9 and TRBJ2-1; D might be TRBD2 (5 bases). The V and J ends lost 6 bases and 10 bases respectively, with 19 bases between them. CDR1 SEHNR and CDR2 FQNEAQ come from the germline V gene (reference sequence). The CDR3 is made up of 14 amino acids. The CDR3 loop is CASSITGVSREQFF. In nucleotides, the CDR3 is TGTGCCAGCAGTATAACCGGGGTCTCCAGAGAGCAGTTCTTC.

The chain links TRBV11-3 to TRBJ2-2, with TRBD1 matching over 10 bases. Looked up from germline, CDR1 is SGHNT and CDR2 is YENEEA. V was clipped by 2 bases and J by 5 bases; unmatched bases: 17. The CDR3 runs 20 residues. CDR3 sequence reads: CASSLKGDRGHREATGELFF. In DNA, the CDR3 is TGTGCCAGCAGCTTAAAGGGGGACAGGGGACACCGCGAAGCTACCGGGGAGCTGTTTTTT.

V usage is TRBV7-9 and J usage is TRBJ2-7; TRBD2 aligns across 12 bases. J lost 12 bases, V lost 4 bases, and 13 bases had no gene match. This CDR3 is built from 15 residues. Germline V lookup: CDR1 SEHNR, CDR2 FQNEAQ (reference sequence). This chain's CDR3 is CASSSPETSGSLPYF. As DNA, the CDR3 is TGTGCCAGCAGCTCCCCCGAGACTAGCGGGAGCCTCCCGTACTTC.

The chain is built from TRBV14 and TRBJ2-1; D remains ambiguous. Germline values: CDR1 SGHDN, CDR2 FVKESK. V gave up 5 bases and J gave up 4 bases, with 9 bases separating them. The CDR3 consists of 13 residues. This chain's CDR3 is CASSAELYNEQFF. In DNA form, the CDR3 reads TGTGCCAGCAGCGCAGAATTATACAATGAGCAGTTCTTC.

The rearrangement joins TRBV6-5 to TRBJ1-3; unclear D gene. V lost 5 bases and J lost 1, with 12 bases in between. The CDR3 contains 15 residues. Germline-derived CDR1 and CDR2 are MNHEY and SVGAGI. The CDR3 protein is CASSNAGISGNTIYF. The DNA for the CDR3 is TGTGCCAGCAGTAACGCGGGGATTTCTGGAAACACCATATATTTT.

V is TRBV28 and J is TRBJ1-4; 7 bases are a match to TRBD1. The CDR3 extends over 13 amino acids. Trimming at V came to 5 bases and at J to 5 bases, leaving 2 bases not matched to a gene. The V gene's germline CDR1 is MDHEN and CDR2 SYDVKM. The CDR3 DNA is TGTGCCAGCAGTCAGGGGGGAAATGAAAAACTGTTTTTT. Amino acid sequence: CASSQGGNEKLFF.

J is TRBJ1-2 and V is TRBV9, with D possibly matching TRBD1 (5 bases). The CDR3 consists of 15 residues. V lost 0 bases, J lost 3 bases, and 12 bases lay in between. Germline V gene sequence: CDR1 SGDLS, CDR2 YYNGEE. In nucleotides, the CDR3 is TGTGCCAGCAGCGTAGCCCAGGGTCGAGACTATGGCTACACCTTC. Encoded protein: CASSVAQGRDYGYTF.

This chain uses TRBV21-1 with TRBJ2-7; whether TRBD1, the table's D call, matches the DNA was not checked. TRBV21-1 is marked as a pseudogene. There are 15 residues in the CDR3. CDR3 DNA: TGTGCCAGCAACCTCTTCCCGGACATCCCCTACGAGCAGTACTTC. This encodes CASNLFPDIPYEQYF.

The chain recombines TRBV28 with TRBJ2-5; weak D call: TRBD2 (5 bases). The germline gives CDR1 MDHEN, CDR2 SYDVKM. Trimming stripped 2 bases from V and 2 bases from J, with 15 bases between. The CDR3 contains 16 residues. CDR3 residues: CASSLRRLKAQETQYF. In nucleotides, the CDR3 is TGTGCCAGCAGTTTAAGGAGGTTGAAGGCGCAAGAGACCCAGTACTTC.

V is TRBV7-2 and J is TRBJ2-7, with 7 bases fitting TRBD2. This CDR3 has 18 amino acids. Germline-derived CDR1 and CDR2 are SGHTA and FQGNSA. J lost 0 bases, V lost 1 base, and 12 bases had no gene match. CDR3 nucleotides: TGTGCCAGCAGCTTAGGGATAGCGGGTCCAGGTCTCTCCTACGAGCAGTACTTC. Protein product: CASSLGIAGPGLSYEQYF. Full variable domain (missing parts from reference TRBV7-2 and TRBJ2-7): GAGVSQSPSNKVTEKGKDVELRCDPISGHTALYWYRQSLGQGLEFLIYFQGNSAPDKSGLPSDRFSAERTGGSVSTLTIQRTQQEDSAVYLCASSLGIAGPGLSYEQYFGPGTRLTVT.